Presented here are 20 T cell receptor beta chains from one specimen sequenced in a study of blood T cell repertoires in COVID-19 (dated by TCRdb to about 2020). Library preparation used the immunoSEQ multiplex PCR assay. Sourced from immuneACCESS, this table was stored by TCRdb with only in-frame sequences that have V and J called. A share of the clones is absent; for the studies checked, an unresolved V gene accounts for under half, and the remainder has no known explanation. The sample records 400,000 to 550,000 clones, roughly 89% of which are singletons. The ten largest clones take up more than 4% of the sample. The sequencing sample was made of peripheral blood. The receptors originated from a woman aged 30 to 39 with acute or convalescent COVID-19.

Points on this clone: This specimen includes other DNA sequences encoding the same CDR3. CDR3: CASSLVSQNGIGYTF. CDR3 nucleotides: TGTGCCAGCAGCTTAGTTTCGCAAAACGGGATAGGCTACACCTTC. V usage is TRBV5-6 and J usage is TRBJ1-2; D is undetermined. Germline values: CDR1 SGHDT, CDR2 YYEEEE. The CDR3 consists of 15 residues. The ends were cut back, 2 bases at V and 8 bases at J, with 19 bases in the middle.

V is TRBV6-5 and J is TRBJ2-5, with TRBD2 as a possible D gene (5 bases). Germline V lookup: CDR1 MNHEY, CDR2 SVGAGI. V was trimmed by 0 bases and J by 5 bases, leaving 13 bases between them. This CDR3 has 15 amino acids. As DNA, the CDR3 is TGTGCCAGCAGTTACTCGGAAGGACTGGGGGAGACCCAGTACTTC. It yields the protein CASSYSEGLGETQYF.

CDR3 DNA sequence: TGCAGTGCTAGTGGCGGGGGGGCTACAGATACGCAGTATTTT. This gives the protein CSASGGGATDTQYF. This chain uses TRBV20-1 with TRBJ2-3; 9 positions match TRBD2. CDR1 and CDR2 (germline): DFQATT, SNEGSKA (reference sequence). This CDR3 has 14 amino acids. Germline trimming cut 3 bases from V and 3 bases from J; bases unmatched to any gene: 4.

The CDR3 protein is CASHNSGGSYNEQFF. The DNA of the CDR3 is TGTGCCAGCCATAATAGCGGGGGGTCCTACAATGAGCAGTTCTTC. The chain carries TRBV2 and TRBJ2-1, with TRBD2 matching 10 bases. The CDR3 spans 15 residues. V gave up 8 bases and J gave up 1 base; unmatched junction bases: 5. Germline V CDR1 and CDR2: SNHLY, FYNNEI.

The CDR3 protein is CSVDSIGGADEQFF. The DNA of the CDR3 is TGCAGCGTTGATTCTATAGGGGGGGCCGATGAGCAGTTCTTC. The rearrangement uses TRBV29-1 and TRBJ2-1, with D possibly being TRBD2 (7 bases). In germline, CDR1 is SQVTM, CDR2 ANQGSEA. V lost 3 bases and J lost 8, with 17 bases in between. This CDR3 comprises 14 residues.

The rearrangement links TRBV27 to TRBJ1-1; D is possibly TRBD1 (5 bases). This CDR3 contains 13 residues. Trimming removed 2 bases at V and 12 bases at J, with 16 bases between. Germline loops: CDR1 MNHEY, CDR2 SMNVEV (reference sequence). The DNA of the CDR3 is TGTGCCAGCAGTTTAGGCCGGGGGTATGTGACTTTCTTT. Protein sequence: CASSLGRGYVTFF.

The chain combines TRBV3-1 (or the pseudogene TRBV3-2) with TRBJ2-1, with a tentative D call TRBD2 (6 bases). Germline-derived CDR1 and CDR2 are LGHDT and YNNKEL (reference sequence). The CDR3 contains 13 residues. V was pared by 4 bases and J by 12 bases, with 16 bases between. This CDR3 reads CASSPKMGGLQFF. The CDR3 coding sequence is TGTGCCAGCAGCCCCAAGATGGGGGGACTGCAGTTCTTC.

The chain employs TRBV4-1 and TRBJ2-2; D perhaps matches TRBD2 (6 bases). V was trimmed by 4 bases and J by 3 bases, leaving 12 bases between them. CDR3 size: 15 residues. Germline V lookup: CDR1 MGHRA, CDR2 YSYEKL. CDR3: CASSRKGGDTGELFF. The DNA of the CDR3 is TGCGCCAGCAGCCGCAAAGGAGGGGACACCGGGGAGCTGTTTTTT.

This clone was seen a few times. The junction and the germline gene differ at one end; a read error may be behind it. The gene calls are TRBV11-2 and TRBJ1-6; 8 bases align to TRBD1. Germline lookup yields CDR1 SGHAT and CDR2 FQNNGV. CDR3 length equals 12 residues. CDR3 bases: TGTGCCAGCAGCTCCCAGGGGGCACCCTTGGACTTT. Amino acids: CASSSQGAPLDF.

The V call is TRBV6-5, the J call TRBJ2-1; TRBD2 matches at 7 bases. The J segment lost 4 bases and the V segment lost 3 bases, leaving 9 bases of the junction unmatched. The CDR3 runs to 16 residues. Germline V lookup: CDR1 MNHEY, CDR2 SVGAGI. As DNA, the CDR3 is TGTGCCAGCAGTTATTCCGGGCGGGGGTTTTACAATGAGCAGTTCTTC. This translates into CASSYSGRGFYNEQFF.

This chain uses TRBV28 with TRBJ1-1, with D unresolved. Germline V lookup: CDR1 MDHEN, CDR2 SYDVKM. This CDR3 spans 12 amino acids. The V end was cut by 3 bases, the J end by 5 bases, with 7 bases between. The CDR3 region is CASSLTGTEAFF. CDR3 DNA sequence: TGTGCCAGCAGTTTGACGGGGACTGAAGCTTTCTTT.

This clone came up many times. Other DNA sequences in this specimen translate into the identical CDR3. V and J are TRBV5-4 and TRBJ2-7; D not certain. This CDR3 is built from 13 residues. Trimming stripped 0 bases from V and 0 bases from J, with 4 bases between. Germline V gene data show CDR1 as SGHNT and CDR2 as YYREEE (reference sequence). This chain's CDR3 is CASSLGSSYEQYF. The CDR3 nucleotides are TGTGCCAGCAGCTTGGGCAGCTCCTACGAGCAGTACTTC.

The CDR3 bases are TGTGCCAGCAGCCAAGAAACCACTATTTCACCCCTCCACTTT. It yields the protein CASSQETTISPLHF. This rearrangement joins TRBV3-1 (or the pseudogene TRBV3-2) to TRBJ1-6; no reliable D call. The V end was cut by 0 bases, the J end by 9 bases, with 9 bases between. The CDR3 sequence is 14 residues long. Germline-derived CDR1 and CDR2 are LGHDT and YNNKEL (reference sequence).

This clone was observed a few times. V and J are TRBV7-9 and TRBJ1-2, with TRBD1 as a possible D gene (6 bases). The CDR3 covers 16 residues. Trimming stripped 3 bases from V and 3 bases from J, with 17 bases between. Germline values: CDR1 SEHNR, CDR2 FQNEAQ (reference sequence). CDR3 residues: CASSLDRAWLDYGYTF. CDR3 DNA sequence: TGTGCCAGCAGCTTGGACAGAGCATGGTTAGACTATGGCTACACCTTC.

The CDR3 DNA reads as TGTGCCAGCAGCTTATTTCGGGTAACCAACTATGGCTACACCTTC. It codes for CASSLFRVTNYGYTF. The chain is built from TRBV7-9 and TRBJ1-2; D not resolved. Trimming shortened V by 2 bases and J by 2 bases, and 12 bases separated the two germline ends. CDR1 and CDR2 (germline): SEHNR, FQNEAQ (reference sequence). The CDR3 contains 15 residues.

This chain joins TRBV28 and TRBJ2-1, with D possibly TRBD2 on 6 matching bases. Per germline, CDR1 MDHEN and CDR2 SYDVKM. Trimming took 4 bases from V and 3 from J, leaving 10 bases between them. CDR3 length: 14 residues. DNA of the CDR3: TGTGCCAGCAGTTCGTGGCGGGGCTACAATGAGCAGTTCTTC. Its protein product is CASSSWRGYNEQFF.

This chain links TRBV18 with TRBJ1-1; the D is unclear. Per the germline V gene, CDR1 is KGHSH and CDR2 is LQKENI. CDR3 length: 14 residues. The V gene lost 2 bases and the J gene lost 3 bases, with 10 bases spanning the gap. This CDR3 is CASSPRVADTEAFF. CDR3 coding DNA: TGTGCCAGCTCACCAAGAGTAGCGGACACTGAAGCTTTCTTT.

This clone was recorded many times. This rearrangement joins TRBV7-2 to TRBJ1-4; D call uncertain. Trimming shortened V by 1 base and J by 4 bases, and 13 bases separated the two germline ends. Germline V gives CDR1 SGHTA, CDR2 FQGNSA. The CDR3 is 16 amino acids. CDR3 region: CASSLVSGGLNEKLFF. CDR3 DNA sequence: TGTGCCAGCAGCTTAGTGTCCGGTGGACTTAATGAAAAACTGTTTTTT.

This chain joins TRBV10-3 and TRBJ2-5; 14 bases map to TRBD2. In germline, CDR1 is ENHRY, CDR2 SYGVKD. V gave up 6 bases and J gave up 7 bases; unmatched junction bases: 16. The CDR3 is made up of 18 amino acids. Written as DNA, the CDR3 is TGTGCCATCAGCGACACCGGGACTAGCGGGGGCGCAGGGGGGACCCAGTACTTC. As protein: CAISDTGTSGGAGGTQYF.

V usage is TRBV18 and J usage is TRBJ1-2; D might be TRBD1 (5 bases). The CDR3 runs 16 residues. The V gene's germline CDR1 is KGHSH and CDR2 LQKENI. The ends were cut back, 5 bases at V and 1 base at J, with 17 bases in the middle. In DNA, the CDR3 is TGTGCCAGCTCAACTGGGGCAGGCTCATATAACTATGGCTACACCTTC. Translating gives CASSTGAGSYNYGYTF.